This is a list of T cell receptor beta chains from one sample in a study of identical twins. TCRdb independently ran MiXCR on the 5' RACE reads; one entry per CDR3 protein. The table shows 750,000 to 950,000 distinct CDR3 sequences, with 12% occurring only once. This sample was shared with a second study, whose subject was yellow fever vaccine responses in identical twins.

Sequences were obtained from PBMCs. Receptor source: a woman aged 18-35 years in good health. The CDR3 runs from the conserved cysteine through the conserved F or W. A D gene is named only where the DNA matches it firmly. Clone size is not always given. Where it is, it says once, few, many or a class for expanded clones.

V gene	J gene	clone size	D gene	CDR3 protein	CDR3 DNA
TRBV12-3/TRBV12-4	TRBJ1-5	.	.	CASNVVGPYQPQHF	TGTGCCAGCAATGTCGTGGGACCTTATCAGCCCCAGCATTTT
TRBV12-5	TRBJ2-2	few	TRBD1	CASGLVLGQGFGELFF	TGTGCTAGTGGTTTGGTACTGGGACAGGGCTTCGGGGAGCTGTTTTTT
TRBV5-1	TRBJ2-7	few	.	CASSFSMGYEQYF	TGCGCCAGCAGCTTTTCGATGGGTTACGAGCAGTACTTC
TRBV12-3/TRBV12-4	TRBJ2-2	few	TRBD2	CASSKPSGTPTGELFF	TGTGCCAGCAGCAAACCTAGCGGGACCCCCACCGGGGAGCTGTTTTTT
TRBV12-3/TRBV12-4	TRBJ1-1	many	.	CASSQRTAANTEAFF	TGTGCCAGCAGTCAGAGGACAGCAGCGAACACTGAAGCTTTCTTT
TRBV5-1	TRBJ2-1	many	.	CASSVSGGTYNEQFF	TGCGCCAGCTCCGTTTCTGGCGGGACCTACAATGAGCAGTTCTTC
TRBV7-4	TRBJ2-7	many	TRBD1	CASSLYWDRPYEQYF	TGTGCCAGCAGCTTATACTGGGACAGACCCTACGAGCAGTACTTC
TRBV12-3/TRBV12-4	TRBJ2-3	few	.	CASSFDPWPDTQYF	TGTGCCAGCAGTTTTGACCCTTGGCCAGATACGCAGTATTTT
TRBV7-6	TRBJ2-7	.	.	CASSRVPESSYEQYF	TGTGCCAGCAGTCGCGTACCGGAGAGCTCCTACGAGCAGTACTTC
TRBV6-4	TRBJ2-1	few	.	CASSVTGNNEQFF	TGTGCCAGCAGTGTTACAGGTAACAATGAGCAGTTCTTC
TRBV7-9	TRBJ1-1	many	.	CASSPNFQGGTEAFF	TGTGCCAGCAGCCCAAATTTCCAGGGCGGCACTGAAGCTTTCTTT
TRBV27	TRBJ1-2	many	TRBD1	CASSSRQGSFHYGYTF	TGTGCCAGCAGTTCTCGACAGGGCTCCTTTCACTATGGCTACACCTTC
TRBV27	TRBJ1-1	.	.	CASSLGRGTNTEAFF	TGTGCCAGCAGTTTAGGGAGGGGGACGAACACTGAAGCTTTCTTT
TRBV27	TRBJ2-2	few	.	CASSPYLGLSGGELFF	TGTGCCAGCAGTCCATACCTTGGCCTCTCGGGAGGGGAGCTGTTTTTT
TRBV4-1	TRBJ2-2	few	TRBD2	CASSQFGLAGNTGELFF	TGCGCCAGCAGCCAATTTGGGCTAGCGGGGAACACCGGGGAGCTGTTTTTT
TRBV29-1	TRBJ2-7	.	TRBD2	CSALAGAYEQYF	TGCAGCGCGTTAGCGGGAGCTTACGAGCAGTACTTC
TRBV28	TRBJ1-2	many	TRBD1	CASYKQGIYGYTF	TGTGCCAGCTATAAACAGGGGATCTATGGCTACACCTTC
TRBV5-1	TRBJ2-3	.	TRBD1	CASSLGTGTGGTDTQYF	TGCGCCAGCAGCTTGGGAACCGGGACAGGGGGCACAGATACGCAGTATTTT
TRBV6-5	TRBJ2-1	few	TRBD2	CASSYGGVNEQFF	TGTGCCAGCAGTTACGGGGGGGTCAATGAGCAGTTCTTC
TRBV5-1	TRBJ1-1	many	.	CASSLADGGEAFF	TGCGCCAGCAGCTTGGCCGACGGAGGAGAAGCTTTCTTT
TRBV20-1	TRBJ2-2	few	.	CSARPLNGGTNTGELFF	TGCAGTGCTAGGCCCCTTAACGGGGGAACGAACACCGGGGAGCTGTTTTTT
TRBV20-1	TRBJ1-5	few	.	CSARDPRFNQPQHF	TGCAGTGCTAGAGATCCCAGGTTCAATCAGCCCCAGCATTTT
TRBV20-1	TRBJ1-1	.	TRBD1	CSALQGANTEAFF	TGCAGTGCTCTACAGGGGGCGAACACTGAAGCTTTCTTT
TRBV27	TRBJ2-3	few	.	CASSSPLGQLTDTQYF	TGTGCCAGCAGTTCACCACTCGGACAGCTCACAGATACGCAGTATTTT
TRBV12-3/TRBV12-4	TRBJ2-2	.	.	CASSLTPENTGELFF	TGTGCCAGCAGTTTAACCCCAGAAAACACCGGGGAGCTGTTTTTT
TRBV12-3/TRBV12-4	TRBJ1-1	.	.	CASSFTGQNTEAFF	TGTGCCAGCAGTTTCACCGGACAGAACACTGAAGCTTTCTTT
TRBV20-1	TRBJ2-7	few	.	CSASAGTTVNEQYF	TGCAGTGCTAGTGCGGGAACCACGGTCAACGAGCAGTACTTC
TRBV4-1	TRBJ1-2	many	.	CASSPPGGAYGYTF	TGCGCCAGCAGCCCCCCGGGAGGGGCCTATGGCTACACCTTC
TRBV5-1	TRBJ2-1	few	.	CASSLREQKFF	TGCGCCAGCAGCTTGCGTGAGCAGAAGTTCTTC
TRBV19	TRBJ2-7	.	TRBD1	CASSTTGDSSYEQYF	TGTGCCAGTAGTACGACAGGGGACAGCTCCTACGAGCAGTACTTC
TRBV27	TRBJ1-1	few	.	CASSHPNTEAFF	TGTGCCAGCAGTCACCCGAACACTGAAGCTTTCTTT
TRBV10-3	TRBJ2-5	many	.	CAISGSSPKTQYF	TGTGCCATCAGTGGTAGCTCGCCGAAAACCCAGTACTTC
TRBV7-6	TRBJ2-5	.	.	CASSFSSGVHQETQYF	TGTGCCAGCAGCTTCAGCTCAGGGGTCCACCAAGAGACCCAGTACTTC
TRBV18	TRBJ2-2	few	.	CASSPPAGSGELFF	TGTGCCAGCTCACCACCCGCGGGGTCCGGGGAGCTGTTTTTT
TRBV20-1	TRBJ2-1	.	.	CSAPWADNEQFF	TGCAGTGCCCCATGGGCTGACAATGAGCAGTTCTTC
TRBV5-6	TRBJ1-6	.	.	CASSLARGYNSPLHF	TGTGCCAGCAGCTTGGCGCGGGGCTATAATTCACCCCTCCACTTT
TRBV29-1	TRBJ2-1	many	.	CSGIASYNEQFF	TGCAGCGGGATCGCTAGCTACAATGAGCAGTTCTTC
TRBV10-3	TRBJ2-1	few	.	CAISESLGEQFF	TGTGCCATCAGTGAGTCTCTGGGTGAGCAGTTCTTC
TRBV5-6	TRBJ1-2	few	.	CASSLRPQGTYGYTF	TGTGCCAGCAGCTTGAGGCCTCAAGGTACCTATGGCTACACCTTC
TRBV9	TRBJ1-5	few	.	CASCAVPNQPQHF	TGTGCCAGCTGCGCGGTGCCAAATCAGCCCCAGCATTTT
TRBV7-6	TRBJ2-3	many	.	CASSFSTYSTDTQYF	TGTGCCAGCAGCTTCTCGACATACAGCACAGATACGCAGTATTTT
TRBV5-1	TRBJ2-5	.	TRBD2	CASSLGTGGTNQETQYF	TGCGCCAGCAGCTTGGGTACGGGGGGGACCAACCAAGAGACCCAGTACTTC
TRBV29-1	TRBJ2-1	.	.	CSVVDRRYNEQFF	TGCAGCGTTGTGGACAGACGATACAATGAGCAGTTCTTC
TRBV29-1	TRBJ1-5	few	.	CSVEFVGGGNQPQHF	TGCAGCGTTGAATTTGTTGGAGGAGGCAATCAGCCCCAGCATTTT
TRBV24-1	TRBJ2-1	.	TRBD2	CATSGPGTSGIGEQFF	TGTGCCACCAGTGGGCCCGGGACTAGCGGGATCGGTGAGCAGTTCTTC
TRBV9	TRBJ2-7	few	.	CASSVDLTYEQYF	TGTGCCAGCAGCGTAGACTTGACCTACGAGCAGTACTTC
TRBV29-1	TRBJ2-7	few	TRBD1	CSPGTGNNLQYF	TGCAGCCCCGGGACAGGGAACAATCTGCAGTACTTC
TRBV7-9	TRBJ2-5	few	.	CASSPRAGPRVETQYF	TGTGCCAGCAGCCCCCGGGCAGGACCACGAGTAGAGACCCAGTACTTC
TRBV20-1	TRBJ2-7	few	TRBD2	CSAPPTSGQPTGEQYF	TGCAGTGCCCCCCCGACTAGCGGGCAACCTACGGGGGAGCAGTACTTC
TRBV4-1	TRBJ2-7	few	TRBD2	CASSQWLAVTYEQYF	TGCGCCAGCAGCCAATGGCTAGCGGTTACCTACGAGCAGTACTTC
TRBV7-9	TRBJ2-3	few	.	CASSLLTVTSTDTQYF	TGTGCCAGCAGCTTATTGACGGTTACTAGCACAGATACGCAGTATTTT
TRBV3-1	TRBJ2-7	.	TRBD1	CASSQRDRGLEQYF	TGTGCCAGCAGCCAGCGGGACAGGGGGCTCGAGCAGTACTTC
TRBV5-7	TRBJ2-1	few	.	CASSFGTSPTREQFF	TGTGCCAGCAGCTTTGGGACATCCCCAACGCGTGAGCAGTTCTTC